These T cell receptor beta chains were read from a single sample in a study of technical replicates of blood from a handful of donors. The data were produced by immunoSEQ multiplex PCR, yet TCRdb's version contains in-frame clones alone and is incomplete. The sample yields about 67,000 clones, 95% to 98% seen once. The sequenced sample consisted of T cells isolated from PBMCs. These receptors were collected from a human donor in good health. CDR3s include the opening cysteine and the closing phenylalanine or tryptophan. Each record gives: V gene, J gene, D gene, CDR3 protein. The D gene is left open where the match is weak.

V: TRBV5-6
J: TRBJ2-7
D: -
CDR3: CASSLLSPQGDEQYF

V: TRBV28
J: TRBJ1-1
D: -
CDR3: CASSLRVEIGGTRGAFF

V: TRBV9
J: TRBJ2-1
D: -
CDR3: CASSVGGYSLADEQFF

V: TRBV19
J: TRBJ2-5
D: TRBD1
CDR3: CASNPGGIETQYF

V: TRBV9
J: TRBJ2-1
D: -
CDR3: CASSAPGSPLNEQFF

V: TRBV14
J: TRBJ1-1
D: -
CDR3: CASSQEAASATEAFF

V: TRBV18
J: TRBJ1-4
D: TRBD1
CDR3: CASSPGQGNEKLFF

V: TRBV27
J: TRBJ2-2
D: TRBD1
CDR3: CASSPRTGAGELFF

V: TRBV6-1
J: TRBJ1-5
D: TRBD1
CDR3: CASTRGQGINQPQHF

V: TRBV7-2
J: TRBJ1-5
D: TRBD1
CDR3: CASSPGTGGHQPQHF

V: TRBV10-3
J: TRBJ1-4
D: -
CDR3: CAISEENEKLFF

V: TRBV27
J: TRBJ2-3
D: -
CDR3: CASRLGGLLTDTQYF

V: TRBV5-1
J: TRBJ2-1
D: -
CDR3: CASIPAGVRSDEQFF

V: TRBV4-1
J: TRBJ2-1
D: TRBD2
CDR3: CASSQDNSGRANEQFF

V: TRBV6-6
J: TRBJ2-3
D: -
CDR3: CASSYSPGWGTDTQYF

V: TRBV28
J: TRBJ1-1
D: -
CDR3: CASRGQGTEAFF

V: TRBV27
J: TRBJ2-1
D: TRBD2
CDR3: CASSWTSGSLNEQFF

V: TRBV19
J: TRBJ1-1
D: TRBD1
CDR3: CASSQGVGETFF

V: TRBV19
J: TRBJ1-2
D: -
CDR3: CASSDTQAGDGYTF

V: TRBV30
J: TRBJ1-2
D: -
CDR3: CAWTAKQGGGYTF

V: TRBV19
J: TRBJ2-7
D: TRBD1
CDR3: CASSIHRDRGYEQYF

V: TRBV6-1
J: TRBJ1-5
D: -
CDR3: CASSELGLSNQPQHF

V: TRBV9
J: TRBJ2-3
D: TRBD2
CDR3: CASSGETSGRGDTQYF

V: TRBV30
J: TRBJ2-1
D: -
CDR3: CAWSVLSEQFF

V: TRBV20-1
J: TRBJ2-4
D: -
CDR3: CSAPVGGIQYF